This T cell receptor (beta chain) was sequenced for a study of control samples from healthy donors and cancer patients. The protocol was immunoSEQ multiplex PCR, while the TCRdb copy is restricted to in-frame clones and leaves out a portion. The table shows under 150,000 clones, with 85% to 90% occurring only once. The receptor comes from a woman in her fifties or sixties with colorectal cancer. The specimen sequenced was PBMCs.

CDR3 sequence: CASSYSGTKDTQYF. In nucleotides, the CDR3 is TGTGCCAGCAGTTATAGCGGGACGAAAGATACGCAGTATTTT. V and J are TRBV28 and TRBJ2-3, with 8 bases aligning to TRBD2. The germline CDR1 and CDR2 sequences are MDHEN and SYDVKM. The CDR3 sequence is 14 residues long. Trimming removed 4 bases from V and 5 bases from J; junction bases left unmatched: 5. The variable domain in full, with the rest retrieved from reference TRBV28 and TRBJ2-3, is DVKVTQSSRYLVKRTGEKVFLECVQDMDHENMFWYRQDPGLGLRLIYFSYDVKMKEKGDIPEGYSVSREKKERFSLILESASTNQTSMYLCASSYSGTKDTQYFGPGTRLTVL.